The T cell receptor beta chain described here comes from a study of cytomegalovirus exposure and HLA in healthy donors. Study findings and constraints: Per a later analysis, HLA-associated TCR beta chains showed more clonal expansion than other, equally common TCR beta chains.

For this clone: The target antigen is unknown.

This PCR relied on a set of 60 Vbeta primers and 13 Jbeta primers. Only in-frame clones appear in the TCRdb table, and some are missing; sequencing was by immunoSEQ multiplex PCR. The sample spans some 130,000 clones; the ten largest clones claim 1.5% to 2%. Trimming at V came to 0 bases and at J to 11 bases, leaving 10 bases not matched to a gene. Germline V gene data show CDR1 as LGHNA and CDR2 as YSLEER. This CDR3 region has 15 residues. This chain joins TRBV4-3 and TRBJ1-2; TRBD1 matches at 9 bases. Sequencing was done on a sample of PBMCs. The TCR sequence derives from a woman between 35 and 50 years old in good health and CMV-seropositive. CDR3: CASSQDPIQGARYTF. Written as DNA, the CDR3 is TGCGCCAGCAGCCAAGACCCCATACAGGGGGCGCGGTACACCTTC.